This TCR beta chain stems from a study of OX40 agonist ivuxolimab in advanced cancers. Study-wide context: An agonistic anti-OX40 (CD134) antibody, ivuxolimab, was used to treat the patients. The dose-escalation group included hepatocellular carcinoma, melanoma, renal cell carcinoma and head and neck cancer.

Peripheral blood came from all dose cohorts at three timepoints. Clones were read by immunoSEQ multiplex PCR, and TCRdb kept only the in-frame ones, dropping some. The profile covers about 72,000 clones, with around 87% appearing a single time and more than 0.8% taken by the ten largest. Study-wide results and limits: At 0.1 to 3.0 mg/kg and by week 6, clonal expansion occurred in CD4+ and CD8+ blood T cells.

Comment on this clone: The antigen remains undetermined.

This TCR was sampled from an adult with an advanced solid tumor such as melanoma, head and neck, liver or kidney cancer. Sequenced here: CD4+ or CD8+ T cells sorted from blood, sampled in a trial of the OX40 agonist ivuxolimab.

CDR3 region: CASSSSAGGEETQYF. CDR3 coding DNA: TGCGCCAGCAGCTCTTCCGCAGGGGGAGAAGAGACCCAGTACTTC. The chain recombines TRBV5-1 with TRBJ2-5; 7 bases map to TRBD1. The germline V gene encodes CDR1 SGHRS and CDR2 YFSETQ. J was trimmed by 3 bases and V by 3 bases; bases with no gene match: 8. The CDR3 has 15 amino acids.